A selection of T cell receptor beta chains follows, all from one sample in a study of high-grade serous ovarian cancer treatment subgroups. The data were produced by immunoSEQ multiplex PCR, yet TCRdb's version contains in-frame clones alone and is incomplete. The repertoire includes 10,000 to 15,000 clones, 88% of them detected once, and approximately 3% sits in the top ten. Sequences were obtained from tumor tissue. The receptors were sampled from a human donor with high-grade serous ovarian cancer. Both conserved end residues are part of each CDR3. D genes are given only for firm matches. Only part of the rows carry a size: once, few, many, or a class if the clone is expanded.

j_call: TRBJ1-5; clone_size: NA; v_call: TRBV28; d_call: NA; cdr3_aa: CASREPFANQPQHF; cdr3_nt: TGTGCCAGCAGGGAGCCTTTCGCGAATCAGCCCCAGCATTTT
j_call: TRBJ1-2; clone_size: NA; v_call: TRBV5-4; d_call: NA; cdr3_aa: CASSSDGNYGYTF; cdr3_nt: TGTGCCAGCAGCTCGGACGGAAACTATGGCTACACCTTC
j_call: TRBJ2-5; clone_size: NA; v_call: TRBV27; d_call: NA; cdr3_aa: CASSLRGGAGETQYF; cdr3_nt: TGTGCCAGCAGTTTAAGGGGGGGCGCGGGGGAGACCCAGTACTTC
j_call: TRBJ1-1; clone_size: NA; v_call: TRBV9; d_call: TRBD1; cdr3_aa: CASSVVGQGHTEAFF; cdr3_nt: TGTGCCAGCAGCGTAGTGGGACAGGGACACACTGAAGCTTTCTTT
j_call: TRBJ1-1; clone_size: NA; v_call: TRBV7-8; d_call: NA; cdr3_aa: CASSLSPRGTEAFF; cdr3_nt: TGTGCCAGCAGCTTAAGTCCTCGGGGAACTGAAGCTTTCTTT
j_call: TRBJ1-1; clone_size: NA; v_call: TRBV1; d_call: NA; cdr3_aa: CTSSRRHGITEAFF; cdr3_nt: TGCACCAGCAGCCGCAGACATGGGATCACTGAAGCTTTCTTT
j_call: TRBJ2-3; clone_size: NA; v_call: TRBV7-9; d_call: TRBD2; cdr3_aa: CASSRWTSSPDTQYF; cdr3_nt: TGTGCCAGCAGCCGGTGGACTAGCAGCCCAGATACGCAGTATTTT
j_call: TRBJ1-6; clone_size: NA; v_call: TRBV5-1; d_call: TRBD1; cdr3_aa: CASSSGTAISPLHF; cdr3_nt: TGCGCCAGCAGCTCTGGGACAGCAATCTCACCCCTCCACTTT
j_call: TRBJ2-2; clone_size: NA; v_call: TRBV7-8; d_call: NA; cdr3_aa: CASSLVGALGTGELFF; cdr3_nt: TGTGCCAGCAGCTTAGTCGGGGCCTTGGGGACCGGGGAGCTGTTTTTT
j_call: TRBJ2-7; clone_size: NA; v_call: TRBV4-1; d_call: NA; cdr3_aa: CASSQDGVGHSYEQYF; cdr3_nt: TGCGCCAGCAGCCAAGATGGGGTGGGGCACTCCTACGAGCAGTACTTC
j_call: TRBJ2-5; clone_size: NA; v_call: TRBV27; d_call: TRBD1; cdr3_aa: CASSLAGTEETQYF; cdr3_nt: TGTGCCAGCAGTTTAGCAGGGACAGAAGAGACCCAGTACTTC
j_call: TRBJ2-3; clone_size: once; v_call: TRBV19; d_call: NA; cdr3_aa: CASSIGAASTDTQYF; cdr3_nt: TGTGCCAGTAGTATAGGGGCAGCCAGCACAGATACGCAGTATTTT
j_call: TRBJ2-5; clone_size: NA; v_call: TRBV5-5; d_call: TRBD1; cdr3_aa: CASSTRQGMVQETQYF; cdr3_nt: TGTGCCAGCAGCACCCGACAGGGAATGGTCCAAGAGACCCAGTACTTC
j_call: TRBJ1-1; clone_size: NA; v_call: TRBV27; d_call: NA; cdr3_aa: CASKRGVSEAFF; cdr3_nt: TGTGCCAGCAAGAGGGGCGTTTCTGAAGCTTTCTTT
j_call: TRBJ2-2; clone_size: once; v_call: TRBV29-1; d_call: NA; cdr3_aa: CSVDRGGTGELFF; cdr3_nt: TGCAGCGTTGACAGGGGTGGCACCGGGGAGCTGTTTTTT
j_call: TRBJ1-1; clone_size: NA; v_call: TRBV2; d_call: NA; cdr3_aa: CASKDRTRYMNTEAFF; cdr3_nt: TGTGCCAGCAAAGACAGGACCCGATACATGAACACTGAAGCTTTCTTT
j_call: TRBJ2-7; clone_size: NA; v_call: TRBV10-3; d_call: NA; cdr3_aa: CAISESWGPYYEQYF; cdr3_nt: TGTGCCATCAGTGAGTCGTGGGGTCCCTACTACGAGCAGTACTTC
j_call: TRBJ1-2; clone_size: NA; v_call: TRBV5-6; d_call: NA; cdr3_aa: CASSLGRDGYTF; cdr3_nt: TGTGCCAGCAGCTTGGGTAGGGACGGCTACACCTTC
j_call: TRBJ2-5; clone_size: NA; v_call: TRBV2; d_call: NA; cdr3_aa: CASSAGTHEAETQYF; cdr3_nt: TGTGCCAGCAGTGCCGGGACCCACGAAGCGGAGACCCAGTACTTC
j_call: TRBJ2-3; clone_size: NA; v_call: TRBV9; d_call: TRBD2; cdr3_aa: CASSVGAGGHTDTQYF; cdr3_nt: TGTGCCAGCAGCGTCGGGGCGGGGGGGCACACAGATACGCAGTATTTT
j_call: TRBJ2-1; clone_size: NA; v_call: TRBV7-2; d_call: TRBD2; cdr3_aa: CASSPRTSGGRNEQFF; cdr3_nt: TGTGCCAGCAGCCCCAGGACTAGCGGGGGTCGCAATGAGCAGTTCTTC
j_call: TRBJ1-1; clone_size: NA; v_call: TRBV7-2; d_call: TRBD1; cdr3_aa: CASSPPASTGGTEAFF; cdr3_nt: TGTGCCAGCAGCCCCCCGGCTTCGACAGGGGGCACTGAAGCTTTCTTT
j_call: TRBJ1-1; clone_size: NA; v_call: TRBV9; d_call: NA; cdr3_aa: CASSVVQQLGANTEAFF; cdr3_nt: TGTGCCAGCAGCGTAGTTCAGCAGTTGGGGGCAAACACTGAAGCTTTCTTT
j_call: TRBJ1-1; clone_size: NA; v_call: TRBV10-1; d_call: NA; cdr3_aa: CASSEAGRNTEAFF; cdr3_nt: TGCGCCAGCAGTGAAGCTGGTCGGAACACTGAAGCTTTCTTT
j_call: TRBJ2-3; clone_size: NA; v_call: TRBV15; d_call: NA; cdr3_aa: CATSRGVNTQYF; cdr3_nt: TGTGCCACCAGCAGAGGCGTCAATACGCAGTATTTT
j_call: TRBJ1-6; clone_size: once; v_call: TRBV2; d_call: NA; cdr3_aa: CASSDHYNSPLHF; cdr3_nt: TGTGCCAGCAGTGATCACTATAATTCACCCCTCCACTTT
j_call: TRBJ1-2; clone_size: NA; v_call: TRBV10-2; d_call: TRBD1; cdr3_aa: CASSDGGDRTNYGYTF; cdr3_nt: TGCGCCAGCAGTGATGGGGGGGACAGGACTAACTATGGCTACACCTTC
j_call: TRBJ2-5; clone_size: NA; v_call: TRBV5-4; d_call: NA; cdr3_aa: CASSLEQGGETQYF; cdr3_nt: TGTGCCAGCAGCTTGGAACAGGGAGGAGAGACCCAGTACTTC
j_call: TRBJ2-6; clone_size: few; v_call: TRBV7-2; d_call: NA; cdr3_aa: CASSSKGGTTGANVLTF; cdr3_nt: TGTGCCAGCAGCTCCAAGGGGGGGACAACTGGGGCCAACGTCCTGACTTTC
j_call: TRBJ2-3; clone_size: NA; v_call: TRBV5-1; d_call: TRBD1; cdr3_aa: CASSSGQGTDTQYF; cdr3_nt: TGCGCCAGCAGCTCGGGACAGGGCACAGATACGCAGTATTTT